This TCR beta chain emerged from a study of T cells after posttransplantation cyclophosphamide. Only in-frame clones appear in the TCRdb table, and some are missing; sequencing was by immunoSEQ multiplex PCR. Observed in the sample are about 10,000 clones, none of them singletons. This clone occurred many times. Losses at the gene ends were 3 bases for V and 5 bases for J; bases not matched to a gene: 6. This CDR3 region has 15 residues. The germline V gene encodes CDR1 KGHSH and CDR2 LQKENI. Treatment was busulfan-fludarabine conditioning, a marrow graft, and cyclophosphamide on days +3 and +4. The receptor was isolated from a female patient between 40 and 55 years old who received an allogeneic stem cell transplant from a related donor, was CMV-positive, and had no GVHD. T cells may partly derive from the graft donor. The rearrangement links TRBV18 to TRBJ1-5; 8 nucleotides agree with TRBD1. Sequencing was performed on PBMCs, taken after allogeneic stem cell transplant with posttransplant cyclophosphamide. The DNA of the CDR3 is TGTGCCAGCTCACCGCCCGGGACAGGCCATCAGCCCCAGCATTTT. This encodes CASSPPGTGHQPQHF.